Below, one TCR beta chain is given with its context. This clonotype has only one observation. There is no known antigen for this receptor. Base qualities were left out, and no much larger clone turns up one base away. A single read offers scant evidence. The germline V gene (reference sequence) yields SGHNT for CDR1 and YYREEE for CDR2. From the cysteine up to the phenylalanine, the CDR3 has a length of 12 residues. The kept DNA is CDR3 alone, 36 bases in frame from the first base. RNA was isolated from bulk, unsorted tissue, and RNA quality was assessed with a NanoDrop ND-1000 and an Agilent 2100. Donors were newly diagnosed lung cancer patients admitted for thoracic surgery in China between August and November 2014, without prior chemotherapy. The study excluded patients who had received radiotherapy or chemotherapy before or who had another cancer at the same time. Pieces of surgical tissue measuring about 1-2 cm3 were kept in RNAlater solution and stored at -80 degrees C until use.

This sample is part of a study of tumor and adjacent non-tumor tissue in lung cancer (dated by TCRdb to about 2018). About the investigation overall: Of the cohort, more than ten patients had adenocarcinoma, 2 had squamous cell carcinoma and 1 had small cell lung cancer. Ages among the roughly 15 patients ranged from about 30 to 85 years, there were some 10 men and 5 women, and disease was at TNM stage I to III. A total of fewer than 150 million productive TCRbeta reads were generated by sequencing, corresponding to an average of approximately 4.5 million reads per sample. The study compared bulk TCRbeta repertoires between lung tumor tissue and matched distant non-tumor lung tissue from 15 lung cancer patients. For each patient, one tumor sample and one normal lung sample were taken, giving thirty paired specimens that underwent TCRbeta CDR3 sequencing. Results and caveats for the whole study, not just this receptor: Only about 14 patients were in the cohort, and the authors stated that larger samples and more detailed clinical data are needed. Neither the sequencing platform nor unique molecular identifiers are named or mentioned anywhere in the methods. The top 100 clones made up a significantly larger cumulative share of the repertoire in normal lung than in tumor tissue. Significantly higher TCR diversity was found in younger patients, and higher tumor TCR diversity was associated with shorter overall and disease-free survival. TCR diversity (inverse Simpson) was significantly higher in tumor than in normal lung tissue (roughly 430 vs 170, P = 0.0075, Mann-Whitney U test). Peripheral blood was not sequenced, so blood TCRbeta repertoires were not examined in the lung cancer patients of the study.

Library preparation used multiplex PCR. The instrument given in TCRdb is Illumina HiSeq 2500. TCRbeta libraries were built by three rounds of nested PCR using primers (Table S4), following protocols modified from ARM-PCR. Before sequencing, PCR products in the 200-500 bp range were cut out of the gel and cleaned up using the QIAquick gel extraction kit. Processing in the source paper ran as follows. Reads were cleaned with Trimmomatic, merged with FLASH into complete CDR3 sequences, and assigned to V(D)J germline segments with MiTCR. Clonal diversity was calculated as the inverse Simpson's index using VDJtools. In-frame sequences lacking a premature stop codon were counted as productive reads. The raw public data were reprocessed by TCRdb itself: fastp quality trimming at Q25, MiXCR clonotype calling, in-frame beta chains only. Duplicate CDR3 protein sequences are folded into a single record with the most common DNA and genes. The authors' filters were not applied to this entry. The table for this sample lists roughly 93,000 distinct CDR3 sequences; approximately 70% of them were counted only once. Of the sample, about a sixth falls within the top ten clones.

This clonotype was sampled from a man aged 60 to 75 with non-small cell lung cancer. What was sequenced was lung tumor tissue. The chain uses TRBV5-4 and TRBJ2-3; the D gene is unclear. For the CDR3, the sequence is CVNSFVIDTQYF. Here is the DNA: TGTGTCAACAGCTTCGTGATAGATACGCAGTATTTT.